This T cell receptor (beta chain) comes out of a study of graft-versus-host responses after intestinal transplantation (dated by TCRdb to about 2021). With regard to the full study: The transplants that recipients got were multivisceral, liver-intestinal, or isolated intestinal. Every recipient was given anti-thymocyte globulin induction, followed by around three years of maintenance tacrolimus and steroids. Bulk TCR-beta CDR3 sequencing was used to track graft-versus-host and host-versus-graft alloreactive T cell clones in the graft, circulation and bone marrow after intestinal transplantation. To identify alloreactive clones, pre-transplant mixed lymphocyte reaction products were sequenced and then compared with unstimulated pre-transplant donor and recipient T cells. A cohort of about 25 intestinal transplant recipients, including one retransplant, was enrolled, and a few patients lacking pretransplant specimens were excluded. A peak of at least 4% donor T cells among recipient peripheral blood mononuclear cells was the definition used for donor T cell macrochimerism. Samples from three later patients were sequenced in-house on an Illumina MiSeq with MiXCR processing rather than by the commercial service. What the work shows at the level of the full study, not this receptor alone: In the allografts of patients with donor T cell macrochimerism, GvH to HvG T cell clonal ratios were high. The relatively low number and heterogeneity of intestinal transplant patients limited the conclusions. GvH clones were detected in recipient bone marrow, and some of these GvH clones were observed earlier in ileal mucosa or blood, consistent with an intestinal mucosal origin. Peak levels of circulating GvH clones were associated with declines in HvG clones early after transplant.

V and J are trimmed by 0 bases and 4 bases, and the gene matches miss 5 bases of the junction. Taken from the germline V gene, the CDR1 and CDR2 loops are SGHRS and YFSETQ. From the cysteine up to the phenylalanine, the CDR3 has a length of 17 residues. Only the CDR3 part of the read is kept: 51 bases, read in frame from the first base. Receptors were amplified or captured by the immunoSEQ multiplex PCR assay. For most patients, genomic DNA was isolated with the Qiagen DNeasy Blood and Tissue Kit and shipped frozen to Adaptive Biotechnologies for TCR sequencing. High-throughput TCR-beta CDR3 sequencing of genomic DNA from most patients was performed by Adaptive Biotechnologies. Processing in the source paper ran as follows. TCR sequencing data for 15 to 20 patients were retrieved from Adaptive's ImmunoSEQ software; three other patients were processed with MiXCR and VDJtools. To correct CD4 versus CD8 sorting errors, sequences present in both subsets at a frequency ratio below 5:1 were removed. CDR3 nucleotide sequences shared by donor and recipient were removed because the origin of these sequences could not be assigned. Alloreactive clones required at least 2-fold expansion over unstimulated cells and minimum CFSE-low frequency of 0.002% (template counts) or 0.001% (read counts). A clone was considered mappable if detected in the sequenced pre-transplant spleen, lymph node, or MLR CFSE-low populations of the donor or recipient. The cumulative frequency of alloreactive clones was calculated as a percentage of all sequences, weighted by copy number. TCRdb obtained this table from immuneACCESS and retained in-frame rearrangements with V and J assigned. These tables miss some clones; where compared with another copy, unresolved V genes account for less than half of the shortfall, and the remainder is unexplained. Clonal size and the V and J genes are those of that table, whereas D and trimming came from the DNA. A total of more than 60,000 clones appear in this sample, around 90% of them only once. Approximately 1.2% of the sample is held by the ten biggest clonotypes.

The sample's time point label is to be understood as: cells obtained before transplantation from donor or recipient. CD3+CD4+ and CD3+CD8+ populations were FACS-sorted from unstimulated pre-transplant donor and recipient cells taken from spleen or lymph nodes. In regard to this clone: Its antigen has not been determined. Nothing much larger sits one base from this clone, and base qualities are not available.

The chain employs TRBV5-1 and TRBJ2-2; the central 11 bases match TRBD2. The clonotype comes from a human donor who received an intestinal transplant. This material consisted of unstimulated CD8+ T cells sorted from spleen or lymph node cells, taken before intestinal transplant. The DNA sequence follows: TGCGCCAGCAGCTTGGCCCTAGCGGGGGGTCTCACCGGGGAGCTGTTTTTT. Translated, it gives CASSLALAGGLTGELFF.